This T cell receptor (beta chain) was retrieved from a study of blood T cell repertoires in COVID-19. Across the study: COVID-19 samples from acute and convalescent phases originated in the United States, Italy and Spain. T cells, B-cell-depleted T cells, or PBMCs provided the cDNA or gDNA that served as material.

Data came from immunoSEQ multiplex PCR; TCRdb stores just in-frame clones and leaves some out. Of 250,000 to 400,000 clones listed, 85% to 90% were seen once; the top ten hold roughly 2.9%. Germline CDR1 MNHEY, CDR2 SMNVEV (reference sequence). Trimming removed 4 bases at V and 3 bases at J, with 30 bases between. The CDR3 spans 21 residues. The chain couples TRBV27 to TRBJ2-2; D is possibly TRBD2 (8 bases). This TCR derives from a woman in her thirties with COVID-19, enrolled during active disease. What was sequenced was peripheral blood. DNA for the CDR3: TGTGCCAGCAGTTATGCCCTAAGGGGGCGGGGGGCGAGTACAGACACCGGGGAGCTGTTTTTT. This gives the protein CASSYALRGRGASTDTGELFF.